One T cell receptor beta chain is described in this entry. Its antigen target is currently unknown. No clone much larger than this one lies a single base away; base qualities are absent. This sample is part of a study of CD8 T cells in ankylosing spondylitis (dated by TCRdb to between 2016 and 2019). The study in broad terms: T cell receptor beta repertoires were profiled in healthy donors and ankylosing spondylitis patients so that disease-linked TCR variants could be found. The full study cohort comprised about 25 ankylosing spondylitis patients and over 95 healthy donors. Samples of peripheral blood were taken, and for ankylosing spondylitis patients, synovial fluid was collected as well. What the research found in general, with its limitations: Some motif variants had previously been reported in the synovial fluid and blood of reactive arthritis patients, which suggests shared mechanisms of disease initiation. The disease-linked clones were reported as significantly enriched in matched synovial fluid samples from ankylosing spondylitis patients. The disease-linked clones showed a CD8+ phenotype and occurred at relatively low frequencies in peripheral blood. Blood from ankylosing spondylitis patients appeared to be characterized by a TCR beta motif composed of several highly homologous amino acid variants.

Via the germline V gene (reference sequence), CDR1 is DFQATT and CDR2 SNEGSKA. The CDR3 has 18 amino acids, counting the end cysteine and phenylalanine. Solely the CDR3 DNA is kept, with 54 bases framed from the first base. Trimming removed 5 bases from V and 4 bases from J; the gene matches leave 15 bases unexplained. The sequencer listed for this sample is Illumina HiSeq 2500. Quantitative 5'-RACE with molecular barcodes was the method used to prepare the TCR beta libraries. The paper's processing steps were these. To identify disease-linked TCR variants, a new computational method was used, one built on a probabilistic model of VDJ rearrangement. TCRdb trimmed public reads at Q25 via fastp, called clones via MiXCR and kept in-frame beta chains. Every entry covers one CDR3 protein and lists the most common genes and DNA from its rows. Here the V and J calls rest on TCRdb's processing, not on the authors' analysis. The sample table lists roughly 240,000 distinct CDR3 sequences, about 30% of them with a count of one. The ten largest clones take up about 4% of the sample.

The chain joins TRBV20-1 to TRBJ2-3, with 13 central nucleotides matching TRBD2. The receptor was derived from a male donor with ankylosing spondylitis or in good health (not recorded which). Sequenced: blood, either unsorted or a sorted T cell fraction (not recorded which). The DNA sequence reads TGCAGTGCTCCCGGACCCTATGCGACTAGCGGGGGGCCAGATACGCAGTATTTT. The resulting protein is CSAPGPYATSGGPDTQYF.